This is a list of T cell receptor beta chains from one sample in a study of cytomegalovirus exposure and HLA in healthy donors. TCRdb's table, derived via immunoSEQ multiplex PCR, lists solely in-frame clones and lacks some. Altogether over 150,000 clones are present, roughly nine tenths being singletons, with the ten largest covering about 0.9%. Sequenced sample: PBMCs. The source of these receptors is a woman aged 30 to 39 in good health and CMV-seronegative. CDR3s include the opening cysteine and the closing phenylalanine or tryptophan. Fields, in order: D gene, J gene, clone size, V gene, CDR3 DNA, CDR3 protein. D genes are given only for firm matches. A clone size is listed for some rows: how often the clone was seen (once, few, many), or a class if it is expanded.

D: .
J: TRBJ2-2
size: .
V: TRBV14
DNA: TGTGCCAGCAGCCACGTACGGGGTGGGAACACCGGGGAGCTGTTTTTT
CDR3: CASSHVRGGNTGELFF

D: .
J: TRBJ2-1
size: .
V: TRBV5-6
DNA: TGTGCCAGCAGCTTGGCGTACAATGAGCAGTTCTTC
CDR3: CASSLAYNEQFF

D: TRBD1
J: TRBJ2-7
size: .
V: TRBV7-2
DNA: TGTGCCAGCACCCACAGGGGTATAGGCTACGAGCAGTACTTC
CDR3: CASTHRGIGYEQYF

D: TRBD1
J: TRBJ2-2
size: .
V: TRBV6-4
DNA: TGTGCCAGCAGGGAGGTCCCGGGACAGACCGGGGAGCTGTTTTTT
CDR3: CASREVPGQTGELFF

D: .
J: TRBJ2-6
size: .
V: TRBV2
DNA: TGTGCCAGCAGTCCCCTCTCTGGGGCCAACGTCCTGACTTTC
CDR3: CASSPLSGANVLTF

D: .
J: TRBJ2-2
size: .
V: TRBV27
DNA: TGTGCCAGCAGTTATGACAGCACCGGGGAGCTGTTTTTT
CDR3: CASSYDSTGELFF

D: TRBD1
J: TRBJ2-7
size: .
V: TRBV7-2
DNA: TGTGCCAGCAGCACAGACAGGGGCTACGAGCAGTACTTC
CDR3: CASSTDRGYEQYF

D: .
J: TRBJ1-3
size: .
V: TRBV7-6
DNA: TGTGCCAGCAAACAGAGCCACTCTGGAAACACCATATATTTT
CDR3: CASKQSHSGNTIYF

D: .
J: TRBJ2-7
size: once
V: TRBV30
DNA: TGTGCCTGGGGGGGGGCCGAGCAGTACTTC
CDR3: CAWGGAEQYF

D: TRBD1
J: TRBJ1-1
size: .
V: TRBV5-4
DNA: TGTGCCAGCAGCTTGGAGGGGGCCATGAACACTGAAGCTTTCTTT
CDR3: CASSLEGAMNTEAFF

D: TRBD1
J: TRBJ1-4
size: .
V: TRBV25-1
DNA: TGTGCCAGCATCCTGATGGGACAGGCAAATGAAAAACTGTTTTTT
CDR3: CASILMGQANEKLFF

D: TRBD2
J: TRBJ2-7
size: .
V: TRBV27
DNA: TGTGCCAGCAGTTCCCTACTAGCGAGAATCTCCTACGAGCAGTACTTC
CDR3: CASSSLLARISYEQYF

D: .
J: TRBJ2-5
size: .
V: TRBV28
DNA: TGTGCCAGCAGTCTTACTGGGGCTGCCATCACGGGGACCCAGTACTTC
CDR3: CASSLTGAAITGTQYF

D: TRBD2
J: TRBJ2-1
size: few
V: TRBV4-1
DNA: TGCGCCAGCAGCCCTGCGGGAGCCCGGAGGTCCTACAATGAGCAGTTCTTC
CDR3: CASSPAGARRSYNEQFF

D: .
J: TRBJ1-1
size: .
V: TRBV30
DNA: TGTGCCTGGAATGGGCAGACGTTGGGCACTGAAGCTTTCTTT
CDR3: CAWNGQTLGTEAFF

D: .
J: TRBJ1-1
size: .
V: TRBV30
DNA: TGTGCCTGGAGGCGGACTGAAGCTTTCTTT
CDR3: CAWRRTEAFF

D: .
J: TRBJ1-2
size: .
V: TRBV6-5
DNA: TGTGCCAGCAGTTCCAGGTCCCATCCCCGCTACACCTTC
CDR3: CASSSRSHPRYTF

D: TRBD1
J: TRBJ1-3
size: .
V: TRBV9
DNA: TGTGCCAGCAGCGTAACAGGGGCCCTCTCTGGAAACACCATATATTTT
CDR3: CASSVTGALSGNTIYF

D: .
J: TRBJ1-1
size: .
V: TRBV18
DNA: TGTGCCAGCTCACCGGGGGGGGATCGGGCTTTCTTT
CDR3: CASSPGGDRAFF

D: TRBD1
J: TRBJ2-7
size: .
V: TRBV18
DNA: TGTGCCAGCTCACCACCGTCCGTACAGGGGACCTACGAGCAGTACTTC
CDR3: CASSPPSVQGTYEQYF

D: TRBD1
J: TRBJ2-7
size: .
V: TRBV5-1
DNA: TGCGCCAGCAGCTGGGGGACAGGCGACACCTACGAGCAGTACTTC
CDR3: CASSWGTGDTYEQYF

D: .
J: TRBJ1-6
size: .
V: TRBV7-2
DNA: TGTGCCAGCAGCTTAGGGACTCCTTTCAGCTCCTATAATTCCCCCCTCCACTTT
CDR3: CASSLGTPFSSYNSPLHF

D: TRBD1
J: TRBJ1-1
size: .
V: TRBV18
DNA: TGTGCCAGCTCGCCTGGGACAGAGAACACTGAAGCTTTCTTT
CDR3: CASSPGTENTEAFF

D: TRBD1
J: TRBJ2-2
size: .
V: TRBV27
DNA: TGTGCCAGCAGTGGCAGGGGGCGGGTTTCGAACACCGGGGAGCTGTTTTTT
CDR3: CASSGRGRVSNTGELFF

D: .
J: TRBJ2-7
size: .
V: TRBV27
DNA: TGTGCCAGCAGTTTGAGTGTGGAGACCTACGAGCAGTACTTC
CDR3: CASSLSVETYEQYF

D: .
J: TRBJ1-3
size: .
V: TRBV6-5
DNA: TGTGCCAGCAGTTACGGAGCTGGAAACACCATATATTTT
CDR3: CASSYGAGNTIYF

D: TRBD1
J: TRBJ2-7
size: .
V: TRBV5-4
DNA: TGTGCCAGCAGCTTCAACAGGGGGCCCGGCGAGCAGTACTTC
CDR3: CASSFNRGPGEQYF

D: .
J: TRBJ1-2
size: few
V: TRBV5-6
DNA: TGTGCCAGCAGCTTTTGGTCGGGTGGCTACACCTTC
CDR3: CASSFWSGGYTF

D: TRBD2
J: TRBJ2-1
size: .
V: TRBV5-1
DNA: TGCGCCAGCAGCGATCTAGCGGGGGGGCACAATGAGCAGTTCTTC
CDR3: CASSDLAGGHNEQFF

D: TRBD2
J: TRBJ2-1
size: .
V: TRBV7-9
DNA: TGTGCCAGCACCGACTTCAGCGGGACCTACAATGAGCAGTTCTTC
CDR3: CASTDFSGTYNEQFF

D: .
J: TRBJ1-1
size: .
V: TRBV7-8
DNA: TGTGCCAGCAGCTTATCTGTGAACACTGAAGCTTTCTTT
CDR3: CASSLSVNTEAFF

D: TRBD2
J: TRBJ2-1
size: .
V: TRBV5-8
DNA: TGTGCCAGCCTAGCGGCCTCCTACAATGAGCAGTTCTTC
CDR3: CASLAASYNEQFF

D: TRBD1
J: TRBJ1-2
size: .
V: TRBV27
DNA: TGTGCCAGCAGTTTTGTCCCCAGGACAGGGGGTGAAGGCTACACCTTC
CDR3: CASSFVPRTGGEGYTF

D: .
J: TRBJ1-2
size: .
V: TRBV11-2
DNA: TGTGCCAGCAGCCAACAGGGAATCAACTATGGCTACACCTTC
CDR3: CASSQQGINYGYTF

D: TRBD2
J: TRBJ2-1
size: .
V: TRBV6-1
DNA: TGTGCCAGCAGTGAGGGGACTAGCGGGGTAGACAATGAGCAGTTCTTC
CDR3: CASSEGTSGVDNEQFF

D: .
J: TRBJ1-1
size: few
V: TRBV6-1
DNA: TGTGCCAGCAGTGAAAAGTGGAGCACTGAAGCTTTCTTT
CDR3: CASSEKWSTEAFF

D: .
J: TRBJ1-4
size: .
V: TRBV25-1
DNA: TGTGCCAGCAGTGGCACCCCCGGTGAAAAACTGTTTTTT
CDR3: CASSGTPGEKLFF

D: .
J: TRBJ2-7
size: .
V: TRBV7-9
DNA: TGTGCCAGCAGCTACGTACAGGGACGCGAGCAGTACTTC
CDR3: CASSYVQGREQYF

D: TRBD1
J: TRBJ1-6
size: .
V: TRBV6-1
DNA: TGTGCCAGCAGCGACAGGGGGCACGGTTCACCCCTCCACTTT
CDR3: CASSDRGHGSPLHF

D: TRBD1
J: TRBJ1-2
size: few
V: TRBV6-5
DNA: TGTGCCAGCAGTAGACAGGGTGGAAGTAATGGCTACACCTTC
CDR3: CASSRQGGSNGYTF

D: .
J: TRBJ1-1
size: .
V: TRBV7-4
DNA: TGTGCCAGCAGCCCCGGGGTCTCGGCACCCTACACTGAAGCTTTCTTT
CDR3: CASSPGVSAPYTEAFF

D: .
J: TRBJ1-2
size: .
V: TRBV5-4
DNA: TGTGCCAGCAGATTCGGGGGAAACTATGGCTACACCTTC
CDR3: CASRFGGNYGYTF

D: TRBD2
J: TRBJ2-4
size: .
V: TRBV9
DNA: TGTGCCAGCAGCGCGGGGGGACTAGCGGGAGCCAAAAACATTCAGTACTTC
CDR3: CASSAGGLAGAKNIQYF

D: .
J: TRBJ2-7
size: .
V: TRBV7-2
DNA: TGTGCCAGCAGTCCGGACAGAAAACAAACCTACGAGCAGTACTTC
CDR3: CASSPDRKQTYEQYF

D: .
J: TRBJ1-3
size: .
V: TRBV27
DNA: TGTGCCAGCAGGGCACAGGGCACTGGAAACACCATATATTTT
CDR3: CASRAQGTGNTIYF

D: TRBD1
J: TRBJ2-2
size: .
V: TRBV5-1
DNA: TGCGCCAGCAGCCCGGGACAGGGGTGGAACACCGGGGAGCTGTTTTTT
CDR3: CASSPGQGWNTGELFF

D: TRBD2
J: TRBJ2-7
size: .
V: TRBV18
DNA: TGTGCCAGCTCACCAGGGACTAGCGGTGTGGAGCAGTACTTC
CDR3: CASSPGTSGVEQYF

D: TRBD1
J: TRBJ1-4
size: .
V: TRBV10-2
DNA: TGCGCCAGCAGGACAGGGGATGCGGATAATGAAAAACTGTTTTTT
CDR3: CASRTGDADNEKLFF

D: .
J: TRBJ2-1
size: .
V: TRBV29-1
DNA: TGCAGCGTTATAGAACTAGCTGGTTTGAATGAGCAGTTCTTC
CDR3: CSVIELAGLNEQFF

D: .
J: TRBJ2-1
size: .
V: TRBV9
DNA: TGTGCCAGCAGTAGGACACTTCTGGGTGAGCAGTTCTTC
CDR3: CASSRTLLGEQFF

D: .
J: TRBJ1-4
size: .
V: TRBV30
DNA: TGTGCCTGGAGTGTACAGTTAGTGACAGTGGGAAAACTGTTTTTT
CDR3: CAWSVQLVTVGKLFF

D: .
J: TRBJ2-5
size: .
V: TRBV27
DNA: TGTGCCAGCAAATACACAGGTAGTTCGGAGACCCAGTACTTC
CDR3: CASKYTGSSETQYF

D: TRBD1
J: TRBJ1-5
size: .
V: TRBV2
DNA: TGTGCCAGCAGTGCACTGACAGGGGGCAATCAGCCCCAGCATTTT
CDR3: CASSALTGGNQPQHF

D: .
J: TRBJ1-2
size: .
V: TRBV6-5
DNA: TGTGCCAGCAGTTACTCGGGGGAGGGTGGCTACACCTTC
CDR3: CASSYSGEGGYTF

D: .
J: TRBJ1-2
size: .
V: TRBV12-5
DNA: TGTGCTAGTGGTTTTTCGGGGGGCGGGCCCTATGGCTACACCTTC
CDR3: CASGFSGGGPYGYTF

D: TRBD2
J: TRBJ2-7
size: .
V: TRBV30
DNA: TGTGCCTGGAGTGTACGTTCGGGCGGGAGGGCCTACGAGCAGTACTTC
CDR3: CAWSVRSGGRAYEQYF

D: .
J: TRBJ2-2
size: .
V: TRBV6-6
DNA: TGTGCCAGCACGGAGTCCCAGGGGATTGGCGGGGAGCTGTTTTTT
CDR3: CASTESQGIGGELFF